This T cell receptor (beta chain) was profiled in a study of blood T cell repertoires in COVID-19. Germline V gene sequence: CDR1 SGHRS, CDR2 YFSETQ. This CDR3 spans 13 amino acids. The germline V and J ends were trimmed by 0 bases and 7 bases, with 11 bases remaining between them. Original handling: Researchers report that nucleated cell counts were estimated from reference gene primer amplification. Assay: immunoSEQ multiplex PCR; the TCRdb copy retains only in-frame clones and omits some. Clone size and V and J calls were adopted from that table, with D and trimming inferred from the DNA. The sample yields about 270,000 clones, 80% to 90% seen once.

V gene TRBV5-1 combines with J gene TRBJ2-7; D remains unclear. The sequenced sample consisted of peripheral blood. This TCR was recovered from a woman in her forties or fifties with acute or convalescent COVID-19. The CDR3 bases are TGCGCCAGCAGCTTGGAACTAACCTTGGAGCAGTACTTC. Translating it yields CASSLELTLEQYF. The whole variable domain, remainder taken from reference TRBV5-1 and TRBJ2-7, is KAGVTQTPRYLIKTRGQQVTLSCSPISGHRSVSWYQQTPGQGLQFLFEYFSETQRNKGNFPGRFSGRQFSNSRSEMNVSTLELGDSALYLCASSLELTLEQYFGPGTRLTVT.